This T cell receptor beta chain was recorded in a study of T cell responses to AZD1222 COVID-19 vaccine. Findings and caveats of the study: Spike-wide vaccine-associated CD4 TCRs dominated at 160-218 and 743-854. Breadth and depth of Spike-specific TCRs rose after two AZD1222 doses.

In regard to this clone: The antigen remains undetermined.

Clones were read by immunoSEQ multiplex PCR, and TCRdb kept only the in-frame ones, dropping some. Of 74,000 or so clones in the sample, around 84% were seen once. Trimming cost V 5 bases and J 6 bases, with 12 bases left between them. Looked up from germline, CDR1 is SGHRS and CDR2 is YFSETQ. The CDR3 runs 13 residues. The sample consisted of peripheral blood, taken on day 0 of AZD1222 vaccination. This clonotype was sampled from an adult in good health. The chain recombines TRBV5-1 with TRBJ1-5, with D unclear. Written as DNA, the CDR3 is TGCGCCAGCAGAGAGGGTGGCGGTCAGCCCCAGCATTTT. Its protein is CASREGGGQPQHF.